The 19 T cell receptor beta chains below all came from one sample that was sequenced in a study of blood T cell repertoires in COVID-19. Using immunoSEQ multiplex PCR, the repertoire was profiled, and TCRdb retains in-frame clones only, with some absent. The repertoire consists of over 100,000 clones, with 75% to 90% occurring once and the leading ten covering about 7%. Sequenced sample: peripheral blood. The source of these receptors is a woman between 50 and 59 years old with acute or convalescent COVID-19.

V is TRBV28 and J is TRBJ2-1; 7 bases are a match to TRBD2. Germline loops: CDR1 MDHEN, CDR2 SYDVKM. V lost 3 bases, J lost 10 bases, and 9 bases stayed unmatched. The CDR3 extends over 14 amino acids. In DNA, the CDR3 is TGTGCCAGCAGTTTTTTGGGGGGGTTGATGGAGCAGTTCTTC. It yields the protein CASSFLGGLMEQFF.

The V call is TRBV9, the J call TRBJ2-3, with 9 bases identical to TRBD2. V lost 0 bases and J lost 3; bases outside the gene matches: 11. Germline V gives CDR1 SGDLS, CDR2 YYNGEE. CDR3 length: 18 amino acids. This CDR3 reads CASSVGLAGPFGTDTQYF. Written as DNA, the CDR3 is TGTGCCAGCAGCGTAGGGCTAGCGGGACCCTTCGGGACAGATACGCAGTATTTT.

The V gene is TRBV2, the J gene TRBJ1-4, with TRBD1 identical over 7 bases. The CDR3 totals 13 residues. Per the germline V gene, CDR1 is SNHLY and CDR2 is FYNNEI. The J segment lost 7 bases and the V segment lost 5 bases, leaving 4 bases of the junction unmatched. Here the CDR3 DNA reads TGTGCCAGCAGTACAGGGGCGGGTGAAAAACTGTTTTTT. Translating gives CASSTGAGEKLFF.

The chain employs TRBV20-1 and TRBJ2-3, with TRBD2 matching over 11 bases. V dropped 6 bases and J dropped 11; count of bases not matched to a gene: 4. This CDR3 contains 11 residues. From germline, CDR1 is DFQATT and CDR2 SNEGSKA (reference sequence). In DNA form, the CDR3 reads TGCAGTGCGCAGACTAGCGGGAAGCAGTATTTT. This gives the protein CSAQTSGKQYF.

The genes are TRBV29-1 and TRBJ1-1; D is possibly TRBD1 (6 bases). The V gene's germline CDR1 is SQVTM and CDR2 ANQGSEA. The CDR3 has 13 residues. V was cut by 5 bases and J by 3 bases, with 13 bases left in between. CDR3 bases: TGCAGCGTTCGGACAGATCATTACACTGAAGCTTTCTTT. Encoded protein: CSVRTDHYTEAFF. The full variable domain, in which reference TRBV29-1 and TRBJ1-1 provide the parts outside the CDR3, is SAVISQKPSRDICQRGTSLTIQCQVDSQVTMMFWYRQQPGQSLTLIATANQGSEATYESGFVIDKFPISRPNLTFSTLTVSNMSPEDSSIYLCSVRTDHYTEAFFGQGTRLTVV.

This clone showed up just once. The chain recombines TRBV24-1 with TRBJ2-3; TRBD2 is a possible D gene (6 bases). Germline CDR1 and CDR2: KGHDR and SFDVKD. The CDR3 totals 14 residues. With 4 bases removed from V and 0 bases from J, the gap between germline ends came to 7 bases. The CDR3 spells CATSDRESTDTQYF. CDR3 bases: TGTGCCACCAGTGACCGGGAGAGCACAGATACGCAGTATTTT.

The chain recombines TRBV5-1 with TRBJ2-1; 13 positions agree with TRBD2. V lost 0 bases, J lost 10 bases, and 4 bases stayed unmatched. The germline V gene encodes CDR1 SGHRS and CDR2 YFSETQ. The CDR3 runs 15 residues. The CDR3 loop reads CASSLEVTSGGEQFF. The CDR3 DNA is TGCGCCAGCAGCTTGGAGGTGACTAGCGGGGGGGAGCAGTTCTTC.

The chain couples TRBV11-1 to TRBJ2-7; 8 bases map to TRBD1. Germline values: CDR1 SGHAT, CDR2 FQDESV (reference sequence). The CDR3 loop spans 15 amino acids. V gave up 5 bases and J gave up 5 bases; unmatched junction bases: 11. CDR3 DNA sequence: TGTGCCAGCAGCCATTCCCGGACAGGGAAGAACGAGCAGTACTTC. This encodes CASSHSRTGKNEQYF.

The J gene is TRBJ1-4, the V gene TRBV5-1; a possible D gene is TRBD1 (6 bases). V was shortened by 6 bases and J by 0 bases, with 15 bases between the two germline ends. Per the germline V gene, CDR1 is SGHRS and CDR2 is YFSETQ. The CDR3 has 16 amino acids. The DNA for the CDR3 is TGCGCCAGCACTCGCGACGGGGACACAACTAATGAAAAACTGTTTTTT. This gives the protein CASTRDGDTTNEKLFF.

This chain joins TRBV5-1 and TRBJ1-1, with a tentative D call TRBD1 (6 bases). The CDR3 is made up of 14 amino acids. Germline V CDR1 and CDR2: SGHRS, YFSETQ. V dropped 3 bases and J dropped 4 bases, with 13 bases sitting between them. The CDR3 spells CASSWKGGGTEAFF. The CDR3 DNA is TGCGCCAGCAGCTGGAAAGGGGGTGGCACTGAAGCTTTCTTT.

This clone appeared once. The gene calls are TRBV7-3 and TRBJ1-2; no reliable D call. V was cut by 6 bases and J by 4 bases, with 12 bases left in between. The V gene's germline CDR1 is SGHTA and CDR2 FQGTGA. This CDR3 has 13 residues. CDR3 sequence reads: CASSSDGLYGYTF. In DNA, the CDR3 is TGTGCCAGCAGTTCTGACGGACTCTATGGCTACACCTTC.

The CDR3 is CASSLGGESGELFF. The CDR3 region has the DNA TGTGCCAGCAGCTTAGGGGGGGAGTCCGGGGAGCTGTTTTTT. The chain recombines TRBV7-6 with TRBJ2-2; maybe TRBD2 (6 bases). Trimming removed 1 base from V and 6 bases from J, with 9 bases in between. This CDR3 comprises 14 residues. Germline assignment: CDR1 SGHVS and CDR2 FNYEAQ.

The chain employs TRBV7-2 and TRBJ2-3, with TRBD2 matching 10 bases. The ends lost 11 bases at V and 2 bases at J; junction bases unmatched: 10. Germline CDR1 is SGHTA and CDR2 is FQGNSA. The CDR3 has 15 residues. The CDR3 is CALGLAGVFTDTQYF. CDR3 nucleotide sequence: TGTGCCCTGGGGCTAGCGGGGGTATTCACAGATACGCAGTATTTT. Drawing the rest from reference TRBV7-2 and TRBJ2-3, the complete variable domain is GAGVSQSPSNKVTEKGKDVELRCDPISGHTALYWYRQSLGQGLEFLIYFQGNSAPDKSGLPSDRFSAERTGGSVSTLTIQRTQQEDSAVYLCALGLAGVFTDTQYFGPGTRLTVL.

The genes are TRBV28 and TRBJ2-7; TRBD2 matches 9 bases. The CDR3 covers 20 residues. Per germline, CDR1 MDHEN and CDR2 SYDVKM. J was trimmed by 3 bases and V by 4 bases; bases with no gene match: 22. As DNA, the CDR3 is TGTGCCAGCAGTTCGACCCTGGCGGAGGGGCGGGAGGGGGCGGGCTACGAGCAGTACTTC. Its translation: CASSSTLAEGREGAGYEQYF.

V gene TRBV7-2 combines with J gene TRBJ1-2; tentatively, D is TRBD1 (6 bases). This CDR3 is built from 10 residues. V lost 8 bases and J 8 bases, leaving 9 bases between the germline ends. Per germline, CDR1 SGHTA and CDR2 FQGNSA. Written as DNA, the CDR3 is TGTGCCAGCCAGGGGTACGGCTACACCTTC. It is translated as CASQGYGYTF.

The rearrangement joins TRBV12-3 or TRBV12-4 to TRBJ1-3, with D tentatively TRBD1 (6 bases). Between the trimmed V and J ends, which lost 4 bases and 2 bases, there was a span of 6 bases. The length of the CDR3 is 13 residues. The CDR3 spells CASSWGPGNTIYF. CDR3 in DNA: TGTGCCAGCAGTTGGGGGCCTGGAAACACCATATATTTT.

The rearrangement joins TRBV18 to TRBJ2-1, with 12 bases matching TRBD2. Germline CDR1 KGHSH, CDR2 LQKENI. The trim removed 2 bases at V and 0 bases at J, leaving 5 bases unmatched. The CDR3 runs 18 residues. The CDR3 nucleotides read TGTGCCAGCTCACCAACTAGCGGGGGGTCCAGCTCCTACAATGAGCAGTTCTTC. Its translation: CASSPTSGGSSSYNEQFF.

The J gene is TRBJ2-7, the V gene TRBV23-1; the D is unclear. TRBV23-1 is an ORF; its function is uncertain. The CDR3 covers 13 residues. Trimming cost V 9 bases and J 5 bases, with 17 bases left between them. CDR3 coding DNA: TGCGCCAGGTCCCTCGAGCATTGCCACGAGCAGTACTTC. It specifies CARSLEHCHEQYF.

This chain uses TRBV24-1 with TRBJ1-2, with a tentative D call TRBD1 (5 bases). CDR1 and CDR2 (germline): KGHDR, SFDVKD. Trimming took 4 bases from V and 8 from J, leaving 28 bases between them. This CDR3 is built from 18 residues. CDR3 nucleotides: TGTGCCACCAGTGACCGGATCTTCCAGGGTACTGGGGTAGGAGGCTACACCTTC. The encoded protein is CATSDRIFQGTGVGGYTF.